The 17 T cell receptor beta chains in this list originate from one sample, sequenced in a study of T-cell memory formation after mild COVID-19. One entry per CDR3 protein, called by TCRdb with MiXCR from the 5' RACE reads. The sample lists about 560,000 distinct CDR3 sequences; more than 15% were seen once. Sample: PBMCs or a T cell subset sorted from them (not recorded which). The receptors come from an adult woman who had mild COVID-19 (a few samples of this study predate the infection). Cell type and time point are not known.

V is TRBV6-6 and J is TRBJ2-3; D possibly uses TRBD1 or TRBD2 (5 bases each). Trimming left V 0 bases short and J 11 bases short, with 12 bases between. The CDR3 is 13 residues long. Looked up from germline, CDR1 is MNHNY and CDR2 is SVGAGI (reference sequence). In DNA form, the CDR3 reads TGTGCCAGCAGTTACTCGGGGGATCCCGGGCAGTATTTT. Amino acids: CASSYSGDPGQYF.

The sample holds a few counts of this clonotype. This chain links TRBV9 with TRBJ1-3, with TRBD1 as a possible D gene (5 bases). CDR3 size: 16 residues. With 1 base removed from V and 0 bases from J, the gap between germline ends came to 11 bases. Germline V CDR1 and CDR2: SGDLS, YYNGEE. The CDR3 region is CASSVRGDLSGNTIYF. CDR3 DNA: TGTGCCAGCAGCGTACGAGGGGACCTCTCTGGAAACACCATATATTTT.

This clonotype was observed a few times. The gene calls are TRBV10-3 and TRBJ2-1; 14 nucleotides agree with TRBD2. The germline V gene encodes CDR1 ENHRY and CDR2 SYGVKD. V lost 8 bases and J lost 7; bases outside the gene matches: 7. The CDR3 contains 15 residues. CDR3 residues: CAISRLAGGLNEQFF. CDR3 in DNA: TGTGCCATCTCACGACTAGCGGGGGGGCTAAATGAGCAGTTCTTC.

The chain joins TRBV30 to TRBJ2-6; perhaps TRBD1 as D (6 bases). Trimming stripped 2 bases from V and 0 bases from J, with 14 bases between. The CDR3 is made up of 17 amino acids. Germline V CDR1 and CDR2: GTSNPN, SVGIG (reference sequence). CDR3 in DNA: TGTGCCTGGAGTACTGGACAGAGAAGCTCTGGGGCCAACGTCCTGACTTTC. As protein: CAWSTGQRSSGANVLTF.

J is TRBJ2-6 and V is TRBV18; the D gene is possibly TRBD1 (6 bases). The V gene lost 3 bases and the J gene lost 1 base, with 10 bases spanning the gap. Germline lookup yields CDR1 KGHSH and CDR2 LQKENI. This CDR3 has 16 amino acids. The CDR3 loop reads CASSPDRLSGANVLTF. CDR3 in DNA: TGTGCCAGCTCACCTGACAGGCTATCTGGGGCCAACGTCCTGACTTTC. The full variable domain, with the rest looked up from reference TRBV18 and TRBJ2-6, is NAGVMQNPRHLVRRRGQEARLRCSPMKGHSHVYWYRQLPEEGLKFMVYLQKENIIDESGMPKERFSAEFPKEGPSILRIQQVVRGDSAAYFCASSPDRLSGANVLTFGAGSRLTVL.

This clonotype came up a few times. The J gene is TRBJ2-3, the V gene TRBV24-1; D is ambiguous. Per the germline V gene, CDR1 is KGHDR and CDR2 is SFDVKD. CDR3 size: 14 residues. V was clipped by 3 bases and J by 0 bases, with 6 bases between them. The CDR3 DNA reads TGTGCCACCAGTGATCAGGACAGCACAGATACGCAGTATTTT. The encoded protein is CATSDQDSTDTQYF.

This chain links TRBV29-1 with TRBJ2-7, with 8 bases matching TRBD1. The ends lost 7 bases at V and 2 bases at J; junction bases unmatched: 10. The germline V gene encodes CDR1 SQVTM and CDR2 ANQGSEA. This CDR3 has 14 amino acids. Here the CDR3 reads CSALNRGKTYEQYF. The CDR3 nucleotides are TGCAGCGCCTTAAACAGGGGGAAGACCTACGAGCAGTACTTC.

The chain joins TRBV27 to TRBJ1-5; D might be TRBD1 (5 bases). The CDR3 spans 15 residues. The germline gives CDR1 MNHEY, CDR2 SMNVEV (reference sequence). Trimming left V 3 bases short and J 7 bases short, with 16 bases between. The CDR3 loop is CASSFKSGQGQPQHF. DNA for the CDR3: TGTGCCAGCAGTTTTAAGTCTGGGCAGGGCCAGCCCCAGCATTTT.

This clonotype appeared many times. This rearrangement joins TRBV11-3 to TRBJ2-7; D might be TRBD1 or TRBD2, each matching 6 bases. The CDR3 loop spans 15 amino acids. Trimming removed 4 bases from V and 2 bases from J, with 15 bases in between. Germline CDR1 SGHNT, CDR2 YENEEA. The CDR3 DNA reads TGTGCCAGCAGCTATAAGAGGGGGGTTACCTACGAGCAGTACTTC. As protein: CASSYKRGVTYEQYF.

This clonotype was detected only a few times. The chain recombines TRBV6-2 or TRBV6-3 with TRBJ2-2; maybe TRBD2 (5 bases). V lost 4 bases and J lost 2, with 14 bases in between. CDR1 is MNHEY and CDR2 is SVGEGT in the germline V gene. The CDR3 runs to 16 residues. For the CDR3, the DNA is TGTGCCAGCAGTTCATGGGTTAGGACTAACACCGGGGAGCTGTTTTTT. Translated: CASSSWVRTNTGELFF.

This clonotype has ten or more counts. The genes are TRBV5-6 and TRBJ2-5; D may be TRBD2 (6 bases). Trimming took off 6 bases at V and 4 bases at J, with 13 bases between the two ends. CDR1 is SGHDT, CDR2 YYEEEE, per germline. The CDR3 sequence is 13 residues long. CDR3 sequence (DNA): TGTGCCAGCACCTGGGGGGTGAGAGAGACCCAGTACTTC. Its protein is CASTWGVRETQYF.

The gene calls are TRBV5-6 and TRBJ1-2; a possible D gene is TRBD1 (6 bases). The V and J ends lost 1 base and 2 bases respectively, with 12 bases between them. The CDR3 is made up of 15 amino acids. In germline, CDR1 is SGHDT, CDR2 YYEEEE. CDR3 amino acids: CASSLKTGYNYGYTF. The CDR3 region has the DNA TGTGCCAGCAGCTTGAAAACAGGGTACAACTATGGCTACACCTTC.

The chain joins TRBV7-8 to TRBJ2-3; TRBD2 agrees at 11 bases. The CDR3 is 17 amino acids. With V trimmed by 2 bases and J by 3 bases, 7 bases remained unmatched. The germline V gene encodes CDR1 SGHVS and CDR2 FQNEAQ. CDR3 amino acids: CASSLFTTSGSTDTQYF. In DNA form, the CDR3 reads TGTGCCAGCAGCTTATTTACTACTAGCGGGAGTACAGATACGCAGTATTTT.

In this sample, this clonotype turned up a few times. The genes are TRBV6-6 and TRBJ2-3, with D hard to call. Trimming removed 3 bases from V and 0 bases from J, with 10 bases in between. Germline V gene sequence: CDR1 MNHNY, CDR2 SVGAGI (reference sequence). The CDR3 is 15 amino acids. This chain's CDR3 is CASSYDLVSTDTQYF. CDR3 coding DNA: TGTGCCAGCAGTTATGATCTAGTGAGCACAGATACGCAGTATTTT.

V usage is TRBV7-8 and J usage is TRBJ2-7; D unresolved. Deletions cut 5 bases from V and 6 bases from J, with 26 bases between. Germline V gene sequence: CDR1 SGHVS, CDR2 FQNEAQ. The CDR3 has 17 amino acids. CDR3 sequence (DNA): TGTGCCAGCAGCCGAGTGTCAGCGAGCTACCCTCACGCCGAGCAGTACTTC. This gives the protein CASSRVSASYPHAEQYF. The full variable domain, its missing parts supplied by reference TRBV7-8 and TRBJ2-7, is GAGVSQSPRYKVAKRGQDVALRCDPISGHVSLFWYQQALGQGPEFLTYFQNEAQLDKSGLPSDRFFAERPEGSVSTLKIQRTQQEDSAVYLCASSRVSASYPHAEQYFGPGTRLTVT.

This clonotype was counted only a few times. V and J are TRBV4-2 and TRBJ2-3; 8 nucleotides match TRBD2. V shed 3 bases, J shed 2 bases, and the junction held 7 bases outside the gene matches. The CDR3 consists of 16 residues. Germline V gives CDR1 LGHNA, CDR2 YNFKEQ. CDR3 amino acids: CASSQTGTRNTDTQYF. The CDR3, as DNA: TGTGCCAGCAGCCAGACCGGGACTAGGAACACAGATACGCAGTATTTT.

V is TRBV7-2 and J is TRBJ2-7, with TRBD2 as a possible D gene (5 bases). The V end lost 4 bases, the J end lost 3 bases, and 10 bases lay between the germline ends. Germline CDR1 reads SGHTA; CDR2 reads FQGNSA. The CDR3 spans 13 residues. This chain's CDR3 is CASSYGVLYEQYF. Here the CDR3 DNA reads TGTGCCAGCAGCTACGGGGTTCTCTACGAGCAGTACTTC.